The 10 T cell receptor beta chains in this list originate from one sample, sequenced in a study of control samples from healthy donors and cancer patients. Clones were sequenced by immunoSEQ multiplex PCR, and TCRdb holds only the in-frame ones, with some missing. The repertoire consists of over 150,000 clones, with approximately 92% occurring once and the leading ten covering more than 1.1%. Material for sequencing was blood. These receptor sequences come from a man aged 18 to 29 in good health.

This rearrangement joins TRBV19 to TRBJ1-4, with a tentative D call TRBD1 (6 bases). The CDR3 totals 16 residues. V was shortened by 7 bases and J by 1 base, with 16 bases between the two germline ends. The germline V gene has CDR1 LNHDA and CDR2 SQIVND (reference sequence). The CDR3 DNA follows: TGTGCCAGTAATCGGGGGGCTAGCGGAACTAATGAAAAACTGTTTTTT. Translation: CASNRGASGTNEKLFF.

This chain connects TRBV6-4 to TRBJ2-1; D gene uncertain. The length of the CDR3 is 16 residues. Germline CDR1 MRHNA, CDR2 SNTAGT. With 6 bases removed from V and 7 bases from J, the gap between germline ends came to 22 bases. The CDR3 DNA follows: TGTGCCAGCAGCCCTTCGAACCGGGTCCCAAGGAATGAGCAGTTCTTC. Translated: CASSPSNRVPRNEQFF.

This clone has more than one count but fewer than ten. This chain connects TRBV30 to TRBJ2-1; TRBD2 is a possible D gene (7 bases). With 0 bases removed from V and 7 bases from J, the gap between germline ends came to 16 bases. Germline V gives CDR1 GTSNPN, CDR2 SVGIG (reference sequence). The CDR3 sequence is 15 residues long. The CDR3 reads CAWSVNGGTLNEQFF. The CDR3 DNA sequence: TGTGCCTGGAGTGTTAACGGGGGGACACTTAATGAGCAGTTCTTC.

The chain links TRBV18 to TRBJ1-1; D gene ambiguous. There are 15 residues in the CDR3. Germline V gives CDR1 KGHSH, CDR2 LQKENI. The V and J ends lost 2 bases and 2 bases respectively, with 12 bases between them. CDR3 bases: TGTGCCAGCTCACCAAGGAAGGCATCCAACACTGAAGCTTTCTTT. Its translation: CASSPRKASNTEAFF.

Here the CDR3 DNA reads TGTGCCAGCCGAACCATGGGGGGACATCTCTATGGCTACACCTTC. It is translated as CASRTMGGHLYGYTF. The rearrangement joins TRBV6-5 to TRBJ1-2; TRBD1 is a possible D gene (6 bases). The CDR3 is 15 amino acids. V was clipped by 8 bases and J by 4 bases, with 20 bases between them. Per germline, CDR1 MNHEY and CDR2 SVGAGI.

This chain connects TRBV15 to TRBJ1-3, with TRBD1 matching 8 bases. This CDR3 region has 16 residues. Looked up from germline, CDR1 is LNHNV and CDR2 is YYDKDF (reference sequence). With V trimmed by 0 bases and J by 5 bases, 6 bases remained unmatched. CDR3 bases: TGTGCCACCAGCAGAGATCGACAGGGGCCTCGAAACACCATATATTTT. Translated, it gives CATSRDRQGPRNTIYF.

This chain uses TRBV19 with TRBJ2-1; D ambiguous. This CDR3 is built from 13 residues. The V end lost 6 bases, the J end lost 1 base, and 7 bases lay between the germline ends. The germline V gene has CDR1 LNHDA and CDR2 SQIVND (reference sequence). DNA of the CDR3: TGTGCCAGTAGAGGCGAGTCCTACAATGAGCAGTTCTTC. Its protein is CASRGESYNEQFF.

V is TRBV5-1 and J is TRBJ1-2, with D hard to call. CDR3 size: 14 residues. V was trimmed by 4 bases and J by 0 bases, leaving 10 bases between them. Germline values: CDR1 SGHRS, CDR2 YFSETQ. The CDR3 sequence is CASSLLKANYGYTF. The CDR3 nucleotides are TGCGCCAGCAGCCTGCTAAAAGCTAACTATGGCTACACCTTC.

This clone was recorded once. V is TRBV4-2 and J is TRBJ2-3; 9 bases line up with TRBD2. The CDR3 loop spans 16 amino acids. V trimming: 6 bases; J trimming: 5 bases; junction bases outside the gene matches: 12. Germline V lookup: CDR1 LGHNA, CDR2 YNFKEQ. The CDR3, as DNA: TGTGCCAGCAGACCAAGGGCGGGGGGGCCGGAAGATACGCAGTATTTT. Residues: CASRPRAGGPEDTQYF.

The gene calls are TRBV25-1 and TRBJ1-4; a weak D match, TRBD1 (5 bases). Germline assignment: CDR1 MGHDK and CDR2 SYGVNS. Trimming pared 1 base from V and 10 bases from J, leaving 16 bases between. This CDR3 comprises 15 residues. CDR3: CASSESRDSSGKLFF. CDR3 DNA: TGTGCCAGCAGTGAATCGCGGGACTCTTCCGGAAAACTGTTTTTT.